This T cell receptor (beta chain) was captured in a study of CD8 T cells in Susac syndrome. RNA in amounts of roughly 0.5 to 1 ug was reverse transcribed with random hexamers. MiXCR was run by TCRdb on the immunoSEQ multiplex PCR reads, yielding one entry per CDR3 protein. Of 160,000 or so distinct CDR3 sequences in the sample, 85% to 95% were seen once. The V segment lost 4 bases and the J segment 7 bases; nucleotides outside the gene matches: 7. CDR3 length: 15 amino acids. Germline-derived CDR1 and CDR2 are MNHEY and SMNVEV (reference sequence). The clonotype originates from a human donor with multiple sclerosis. This chain connects TRBV27 to TRBJ1-2, with 12 bases that match TRBD1. Sequencing was carried out using CD8+ T cells from PBMCs. CDR3 sequence reads: CASSSPGQGATGYTF. The DNA of the CDR3 is TGTGCCAGCAGTTCGCCGGGACAGGGGGCAACTGGCTACACCTTC.